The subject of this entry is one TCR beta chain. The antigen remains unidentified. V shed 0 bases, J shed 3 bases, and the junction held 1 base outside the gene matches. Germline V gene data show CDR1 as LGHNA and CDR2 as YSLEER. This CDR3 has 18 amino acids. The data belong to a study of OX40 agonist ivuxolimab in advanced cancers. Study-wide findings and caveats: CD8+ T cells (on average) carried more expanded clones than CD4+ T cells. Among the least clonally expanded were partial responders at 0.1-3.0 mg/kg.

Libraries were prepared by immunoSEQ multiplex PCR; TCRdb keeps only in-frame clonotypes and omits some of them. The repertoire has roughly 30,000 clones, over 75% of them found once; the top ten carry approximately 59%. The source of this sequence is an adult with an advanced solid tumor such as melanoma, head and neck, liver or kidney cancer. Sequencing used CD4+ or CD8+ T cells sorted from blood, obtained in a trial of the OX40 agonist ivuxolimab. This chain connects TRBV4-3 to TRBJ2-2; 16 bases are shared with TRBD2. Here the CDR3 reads CASSQEGLAGGHTGELFF. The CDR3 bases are TGCGCCAGCAGCCAAGAGGGACTAGCGGGGGGGCACACCGGGGAGCTGTTTTTT.